These 20 T cell receptor beta chains originate from one sample sequenced in a study of blood T cells in healthy people across ages. Primed by a sample-barcoded 5' primer and a J-beta primer mix, a second PCR proceeded for 7 to 11 cycles. TCRdb reprocessed the 5' RACE reads via MiXCR and lists one record per CDR3 protein. The sample consists of approximately 1,700,000 distinct CDR3 sequences, roughly two fifths of them appearing once. The source material was blood. Receptors were obtained from a human donor in good health.

This chain links TRBV29-1 with TRBJ1-5; tentative D call: TRBD1 (6 bases). The CDR3 is made up of 13 amino acids. The V gene lost 0 bases and the J gene lost 7 bases, with 10 bases spanning the gap. Germline V gene data show CDR1 as SQVTM and CDR2 as ANQGSEA. CDR3 region: CSVEEQGGQPQHF. Here the CDR3 DNA reads TGCAGCGTTGAAGAACAGGGTGGACAGCCCCAGCATTTT.

This chain links TRBV18 with TRBJ1-2; D unclear. The CDR3 covers 16 residues. V lost 3 bases and J lost 1, with 15 bases in between. Germline assignment: CDR1 KGHSH and CDR2 LQKENI. The CDR3, as DNA: TGTGCCAGCTCACCGGTTCTACAAGACGTTAACTATGGCTACACCTTC. This gives the protein CASSPVLQDVNYGYTF.

Only a few counts were recorded for this clonotype. The chain employs TRBV28 and TRBJ2-7; TRBD1 agrees at 8 bases. The V gene's germline CDR1 is MDHEN and CDR2 SYDVKM. Trimming cost V 0 bases and J 3 bases; bases outside gene matches: 4. The CDR3 has 15 residues. The DNA of the CDR3 is TGTGCCAGCAGTTTATGGGGACAGGAGAGCTACGAGCAGTACTTC. It codes for CASSLWGQESYEQYF.

As concerns this clonotype: This may be a read error: a much more frequent sequence differs by one nucleotide. The gene calls are TRBV7-2 and TRBJ2-3; no clear D. Germline V gene data show CDR1 as SGHTA and CDR2 as FQGNSA. The CDR3 has 12 amino acids. For the CDR3, the DNA is TGTGCCGGCAGCTTGCCAGCTAGTTCCCAGTATTTT. Its protein is CAGSLPASSQYF.

V gene TRBV12-5 combines with J gene TRBJ2-5, with D possibly TRBD1 on 6 matching bases. Germline V lookup: CDR1 LGHNT, CDR2 FRNRAP. CDR3 size: 15 residues. V dropped 1 base and J dropped 2 bases, with 11 bases sitting between them. This chain's CDR3 is CASGLGQGWQETQYF. As DNA, the CDR3 is TGTGCTAGTGGTTTGGGGCAGGGGTGGCAAGAGACCCAGTACTTC.

This clonotype was counted only a few times. This chain links TRBV11-2 with TRBJ2-6; no clear D. Germline CDR1 is SGHAT and CDR2 is FQNNGV. The length of the CDR3 is 15 residues. Deletions cut 3 bases from V and 4 bases from J, with 10 bases between. CDR3 region: CASSFLRTGANVLTF. The CDR3 coding sequence is TGTGCCAGCAGCTTTCTAAGGACCGGGGCCAACGTCCTGACTTTC.

This sequence joins TRBV6-5 and TRBJ1-5; 7 bases agree with TRBD1. CDR1 and CDR2 from the germline V gene are MNHEY and SVGAGI. This CDR3 is built from 15 residues. The V and J ends lost 5 bases and 2 bases, in that order; junction bases with no gene match: 6. The CDR3 loop is CASSRYRGGNQPQHF. CDR3 DNA: TGTGCCAGCAGTCGTTACAGGGGAGGCAATCAGCCCCAGCATTTT.

This clonotype came up a few times. The chain uses TRBV27 and TRBJ2-3, with D possibly TRBD1 on 5 matching bases. Trimming took off 6 bases at V and 0 bases at J, with 13 bases between the two ends. The CDR3 has 15 amino acids. CDR1 is MNHEY, CDR2 SMNVEV, per germline (reference sequence). CDR3 amino acids: CASSDRPSSTDTQYF. For the CDR3, the DNA is TGTGCCAGCAGCGACAGACCCTCTAGCACAGATACGCAGTATTTT.

This chain joins TRBV20-1 and TRBJ2-7; D unclear. CDR3 length: 14 residues. Germline lookup yields CDR1 DFQATT and CDR2 SNEGSKA (reference sequence). Trimming shortened V by 5 bases and J by 6 bases, and 20 bases separated the two germline ends. CDR3 DNA sequence: TGCAGTGCTGGCAAACCGACCACTTCGACCGAGCAGTACTTC. Residues: CSAGKPTTSTEQYF.

This clonotype was counted a few times. The chain has TRBV5-1 and TRBJ2-5, with D possibly matching TRBD1 (5 bases). The CDR3 is 14 residues long. V lost 0 bases and J lost 7, with 13 bases in between. In germline, CDR1 is SGHRS, CDR2 YFSETQ. CDR3 DNA sequence: TGCGCCAGCAGCTTGGCCGACAGTAGTGGGACCCAGTACTTC. Translation: CASSLADSSGTQYF.

This clonotype occurred a few times. A much larger clone lies one base from this, so it may be a read error. In DNA, the CDR3 is TGCGCCAGCAGCCCCTCGACCGGGGCAGGGAACTATGGCTACACCTTC. This gives the protein CASSPSTGAGNYGYTF. The chain employs TRBV5-1 and TRBJ1-2; possibly TRBD1 for D (5 bases). CDR3 size: 16 residues. Trimming cost V 4 bases and J 2 bases, with 18 bases left between them. Germline V gives CDR1 SGHRS, CDR2 YFSETQ.

This chain connects TRBV20-1 to TRBJ1-2, with D unresolved. V was shortened by 1 base and J by 8 bases, with 11 bases between the two germline ends. Germline-derived CDR1 and CDR2 are DFQATT and SNEGSKA (reference sequence). This CDR3 is built from 12 residues. The chain's CDR3 is CSARVREVGYTF. The DNA of the CDR3 is TGCAGTGCTAGAGTGAGGGAGGTAGGCTACACCTTC.

This clonotype was seen only a few times. V usage is TRBV5-1 and J usage is TRBJ2-1; no clear D gene. Germline V lookup: CDR1 SGHRS, CDR2 YFSETQ. V was trimmed by 0 bases and J by 5 bases, leaving 12 bases between them. The length of the CDR3 is 15 residues. CDR3 in DNA: TGCGCCAGCAGCTTGGACATAGGGTTCAACAATGAGCAGTTCTTC. Protein sequence: CASSLDIGFNNEQFF.

The genes are TRBV7-2 and TRBJ2-5; 8 bases match TRBD2. The CDR3 is made up of 15 amino acids. The germline CDR1 and CDR2 sequences are SGHTA and FQGNSA. The V gene end was trimmed by 3 bases and the J gene end by 4 bases; junction bases not matched to a gene: 7. The CDR3 DNA reads as TGTGCCAGCAGCTTGAGCGGGAGTTCGGGAGAGACCCAGTACTTC. It yields the protein CASSLSGSSGETQYF. Based on the CDR3 plus reference TRBV7-2 and TRBJ2-5, the full variable domain is GAGVSQSPSNKVTEKGKDVELRCDPISGHTALYWYRQSLGQGLEFLIYFQGNSAPDKSGLPSDRFSAERTGGSVSTLTIQRTQQEDSAVYLCASSLSGSSGETQYFGPGTRLLVL.

The chain carries TRBV20-1 and TRBJ1-5; 8 bases fit TRBD1. This CDR3 has 12 amino acids. The germline CDR1 and CDR2 sequences are DFQATT and SNEGSKA (reference sequence). After removal of 6 bases from V and 7 bases from J, the junction contained 5 bases not matched to a gene. The CDR3: CSADRVGQPQHF. For the CDR3, the DNA is TGCAGTGCGGACAGGGTAGGACAGCCCCAGCATTTT.

The gene calls are TRBV29-1 and TRBJ1-1; tentatively, D is TRBD1 (6 bases). CDR3 size: 14 residues. V was shortened by 6 bases and J by 4 bases, with 18 bases between the two germline ends. In germline, CDR1 is SQVTM, CDR2 ANQGSEA. CDR3 sequence reads: CSVLQGGFGTEAFF. As DNA, the CDR3 is TGCAGCGTGCTTCAAGGGGGTTTCGGCACTGAAGCTTTCTTT.

This clonotype was found a few times. The chain uses TRBV7-2 and TRBJ1-5; D is uncertain. The CDR3 extends over 12 amino acids. Germline assignment: CDR1 SGHTA and CDR2 FQGNSA. The V end lost 0 bases, the J end lost 9 bases, and 6 bases lay between the germline ends. CDR3 DNA sequence: TGTGCCAGCAGCTTAGCTGCGGGGCCCCAGCATTTT. The encoded protein is CASSLAAGPQHF.

Regarding this clonotype: Germline and junction disagree at one end, which may indicate a read error. The gene calls are TRBV12-3 or TRBV12-4 and TRBJ2-4; D is perhaps TRBD2 (6 bases). The CDR3 spans 15 residues. Here the CDR3 DNA reads TGTGCCAGCTCCCGGACTGGCGGGGCCAAAAACGTTCAGTACTTC. Translated: CASSRTGGAKNVQYF.

This sequence joins TRBV4-2 and TRBJ2-3, with 8 bases lining up with TRBD2. Germline CDR1 is LGHNA and CDR2 is YNFKEQ. V shed 7 bases, J shed 2 bases, and the junction held 5 bases outside the gene matches. The CDR3 consists of 14 residues. Here the CDR3 reads CASTLAETTDTQYF. The CDR3 DNA follows: TGTGCCAGCACACTAGCGGAGACCACAGATACGCAGTATTTT.

This CDR3 reads CASSLERVDYNEQFF. Here the CDR3 DNA reads TGTGCCAGCAGTTTGGAGCGGGTCGACTACAATGAGCAGTTCTTC. The chain carries TRBV6-4 and TRBJ2-1; tentatively, D is TRBD2 (6 bases). Germline lookup yields CDR1 MRHNA and CDR2 SNTAGT. V was shortened by 5 bases and J by 3 bases, with 14 bases between the two germline ends. The CDR3 is made up of 15 amino acids.